These 18 T cell receptor beta chains originate from one sample sequenced in a study of T cell responses to AZD1222 COVID-19 vaccine. Profiled with immunoSEQ multiplex PCR; TCRdb holds only in-frame clones, not every one. The sample shows over 150,000 clones, approximately 90% of them seen only once. Source: peripheral blood, taken on day 0 of AZD1222 vaccination. These receptors were obtained from an adult in good health.

This chain links TRBV5-1 with TRBJ1-2; D may be TRBD1 (5 bases). CDR1 is SGHRS, CDR2 YFSETQ, per germline. V shed 0 bases and J shed 4 bases, with 10 bases lying between them. CDR3 length equals 14 residues. Written as DNA, the CDR3 is TGCGCCAGCAGCTTGGAAGCAGGGCCCTATGGCTACACCTTC. Protein sequence: CASSLEAGPYGYTF.

The J gene is TRBJ1-5, the V gene TRBV28; the D is unclear. The V end was cut by 3 bases, the J end by 6 bases, with 12 bases between. This CDR3 is built from 14 residues. Looked up from germline, CDR1 is MDHEN and CDR2 is SYDVKM. DNA of the CDR3: TGTGCCAGCAGTTTGACTCCCGAACTTCAGCCCCAGCATTTT. The encoded protein is CASSLTPELQPQHF.

The V gene is TRBV7-2, the J gene TRBJ1-5; D is undetermined. The germline V and J ends were trimmed by 1 base and 7 bases, with 8 bases remaining between them. The germline V gene encodes CDR1 SGHTA and CDR2 FQGNSA. CDR3 size: 13 residues. CDR3 in amino acids: CASSLGTVQPQHF. The CDR3 DNA reads TGTGCCAGCAGCTTAGGCACAGTCCAGCCCCAGCATTTT.

The chain recombines TRBV6-5 with TRBJ2-5; a weak D match, TRBD2 (5 bases). Per germline, CDR1 MNHEY and CDR2 SVGAGI. Deletions cut 7 bases from V and 5 bases from J, with 17 bases between. This CDR3 has 14 amino acids. The CDR3 sequence: CASILLGGTETQYF. CDR3 sequence (DNA): TGTGCCAGCATTCTACTTGGAGGCACGGAGACCCAGTACTTC.

The V gene is TRBV28, the J gene TRBJ2-7; D is perhaps TRBD1 or TRBD2 (5 bases each). V lost 7 bases, J lost 0 bases, and 16 bases lay in between. Per the germline V gene, CDR1 is MDHEN and CDR2 is SYDVKM. The CDR3 has 15 residues. CDR3 residues: CASNPRGRSSYEQYF. The CDR3 DNA sequence: TGTGCCAGCAACCCCCGGGGCAGAAGCTCCTACGAGCAGTACTTC.

In this sample, this clone turned up once. This chain connects TRBV28 to TRBJ1-5; TRBD1 aligns across 7 bases. V dropped 4 bases and J dropped 4; count of bases not matched to a gene: 7. Germline V gene sequence: CDR1 MDHEN, CDR2 SYDVKM. The CDR3 has 15 amino acids. The CDR3 sequence: CASSSPRTGNQPQHF. The CDR3 DNA follows: TGTGCCAGCAGTTCCCCCCGGACAGGTAATCAGCCCCAGCATTTT.

The chain carries TRBV9 and TRBJ2-6; TRBD1 might be the D (5 bases). The length of the CDR3 is 16 residues. V was shortened by 3 bases and J by 4 bases, with 14 bases between the two germline ends. Germline V lookup: CDR1 SGDLS, CDR2 YYNGEE. As DNA, the CDR3 is TGTGCCAGCAGCGGTATGGACACACTCGGGGCCAACGTCCTGACTTTC. Translation gives CASSGMDTLGANVLTF.

The rearrangement links TRBV6-5 to TRBJ1-2; TRBD1 might be the D (5 bases). The CDR3 consists of 15 residues. Germline lookup yields CDR1 MNHEY and CDR2 SVGAGI. V was cut by 8 bases and J by 1 base, with 17 bases left in between. The DNA for the CDR3 is TGTGCCAGCCTACCCGGGCAGGGCTTTAACTATGGCTACACCTTC. Protein product: CASLPGQGFNYGYTF.

J is TRBJ1-2 and V is TRBV10-2; TRBD1 matches 9 bases. V lost 4 bases and J lost 9; bases outside the gene matches: 12. The CDR3 loop spans 15 amino acids. Germline loops: CDR1 WSHSY, CDR2 SAAADI. CDR3 sequence: CASSAPGQGTYSYTF. In DNA form, the CDR3 reads TGCGCCAGCAGTGCCCCTGGACAGGGGACGTATAGCTACACCTTC.

In this sample, this clone turned up once. The V call is TRBV30, the J call TRBJ2-2; D not certain. Germline CDR1 reads GTSNPN; CDR2 reads SVGIG (reference sequence). The CDR3 has 14 residues. Trimming stripped 0 bases from V and 0 bases from J, with 5 bases between. The CDR3 coding sequence is TGTGCCTGGAGTGTAATGGCGAACACCGGGGAGCTGTTTTTT. This translates into CAWSVMANTGELFF. Full variable domain (rest looked up from reference TRBV30 and TRBJ2-2): SQTIHQWPATLVQPVGSPLSLECTVEGTSNPNLYWYRQAAGRGLQLLFYSVGIGQISSEVPQNLSASRPQDRQFILSSKKLLLSDSGFYLCAWSVMANTGELFFGEGSRLTVL.

The chain is built from TRBV5-1 and TRBJ1-2, with a weak D call TRBD1 (6 bases). The CDR3 loop spans 14 amino acids. Germline assignment: CDR1 SGHRS and CDR2 YFSETQ. The V end was cut by 3 bases, the J end by 5 bases, with 14 bases between. CDR3 sequence: CASSSRGESYGYTF. DNA of the CDR3: TGCGCCAGCAGCTCCAGGGGTGAATCGTATGGCTACACCTTC.

The V and J genes are TRBV5-6 and TRBJ2-7; possibly TRBD1 for D (6 bases). Trimming cost V 0 bases and J 8 bases, with 6 bases left between them. CDR1 and CDR2 from the germline V gene are SGHDT and YYEEEE. This CDR3 is built from 11 residues. CDR3 in DNA: TGTGCCAGCAGCTTGGGGGACAAGCAGTACTTC. Its protein is CASSLGDKQYF.

The chain has TRBV9 and TRBJ2-2; D is uncertain. The CDR3 has 15 amino acids. Per the germline V gene, CDR1 is SGDLS and CDR2 is YYNGEE. V lost 4 bases and J lost 3, with 13 bases in between. This CDR3 is CASSSRVTHTGELFF. The CDR3 DNA is TGTGCCAGCAGCTCTAGGGTCACACACACCGGGGAGCTGTTTTTT.

This clone was seen a single time. V usage is TRBV19 and J usage is TRBJ1-2; TRBD1 is a possible D gene (5 bases). CDR3 length: 14 amino acids. Germline lookup yields CDR1 LNHDA and CDR2 SQIVND (reference sequence). The V end was cut by 6 bases, the J end by 5 bases, with 16 bases between. The CDR3 DNA follows: TGTGCCAGTAGGGGGGAGAGCCTTCCATATGGCTACACCTTC. Its translation: CASRGESLPYGYTF.

The V call is TRBV5-6, the J call TRBJ1-2; 7 bases are shared with TRBD1. Unmatched junction bases numbered 6, after V lost 0 bases and J lost 4 bases. This CDR3 has 15 amino acids. Germline CDR1 and CDR2: SGHDT and YYEEEE. This chain's CDR3 is CASSLGWDSTYGYTF. The DNA of the CDR3 is TGTGCCAGCAGCTTGGGATGGGACAGTACCTATGGCTACACCTTC. The full variable domain, with the rest looked up from reference TRBV5-6 and TRBJ1-2, is DAGVTQSPTHLIKTRGQQVTLRCSPKSGHDTVSWYQQALGQGPQFIFQYYEEEERQRGNFPDRFSGHQFPNYSSELNVNALLLGDSALYLCASSLGWDSTYGYTFGSGTRLTVV.

V is TRBV5-8 and J is TRBJ1-5, with TRBD1 identical over 7 bases. Trimming at V came to 0 bases and at J to 1 base, leaving 7 bases not matched to a gene. The CDR3 length is 17 residues. The V gene's germline CDR1 is SGHTS and CDR2 YDEGEE. Here the CDR3 DNA reads TGTGCCAGCAGCTTGGCCGGGGACAGCCGAAGCAATCAGCCCCAGCATTTT. Residues: CASSLAGDSRSNQPQHF.

The gene calls are TRBV29-1 and TRBJ2-2; D may match TRBD1 or TRBD2 (5 bases each). The CDR3 is 14 amino acids. Trimming left V 6 bases short and J 6 bases short, with 17 bases between. Germline V lookup: CDR1 SQVTM, CDR2 ANQGSEA. CDR3 DNA sequence: TGCAGCGTGCCGGGGCCCTCGAGTGCCGGGGAGCTGTTTTTT. Translating gives CSVPGPSSAGELFF.

The rearrangement joins TRBV19 to TRBJ2-4; 7 positions agree with TRBD2. The length of the CDR3 is 15 residues. The V segment lost 6 bases and the J segment 0 bases; nucleotides outside the gene matches: 5. CDR1 is LNHDA and CDR2 is SQIVND in the germline V gene (reference sequence). This CDR3 is CASSREVLAKNIQYF. Written as DNA, the CDR3 is TGTGCCAGTAGCCGGGAGGTCCTAGCCAAAAACATTCAGTACTTC.